The 7 T cell receptor beta chains below all came from one sample that was sequenced in a study of blood T cell repertoires in COVID-19. Clones were sequenced by immunoSEQ multiplex PCR, and TCRdb holds only the in-frame ones, with some missing. This sample has more than 95,000 clones, with just under 85% found just once. Specimen: peripheral blood. The receptors were gathered from an elderly woman with active or convalescent COVID-19.

The chain has TRBV19 and TRBJ1-3, with 10 positions matching TRBD1. Germline values: CDR1 LNHDA, CDR2 SQIVND (reference sequence). V lost 8 bases, J lost 2 bases, and 3 bases stayed unmatched. CDR3 length: 14 residues. The CDR3 protein is CASGGTGAGNTIYF. CDR3 sequence (DNA): TGTGCCAGTGGAGGGACAGGGGCTGGAAACACCATATATTTT.

This chain connects TRBV5-1 to TRBJ2-5; D ambiguous. V lost 2 bases and J 2 bases, leaving 16 bases between the germline ends. CDR1 is SGHRS, CDR2 YFSETQ, per germline. The CDR3 runs to 16 residues. CDR3 in amino acids: CASSLSTYMSQETQYF. In nucleotides, the CDR3 is TGCGCCAGCAGCTTATCCACGTATATGAGTCAAGAGACCCAGTACTTC.

The chain uses TRBV6-4 and TRBJ1-2; D remains ambiguous. Germline V gives CDR1 MRHNA, CDR2 SNTAGT. The CDR3 loop spans 20 amino acids. V was trimmed by 2 bases and J by 2 bases, leaving 27 bases between them. CDR3 sequence: CASSDRPVTGSPGWNYGYTF. CDR3 in DNA: TGTGCCAGCAGTGACCGCCCCGTGACGGGGTCCCCGGGGTGGAACTATGGCTACACCTTC.

This rearrangement joins TRBV5-6 to TRBJ2-5, with D possibly matching TRBD2 (8 bases). Germline V gene sequence: CDR1 SGHDT, CDR2 YYEEEE. The CDR3 covers 15 residues. Between the trimmed V and J ends, which lost 2 bases and 1 base, there was a span of 12 bases. The CDR3 here is CASSFGRGLQETQYF. CDR3 DNA: TGTGCCAGCAGCTTCGGGAGGGGGCTCCAAGAGACCCAGTACTTC.

The chain joins TRBV3-1 (or the pseudogene TRBV3-2) to TRBJ2-1; TRBD2 matches 14 bases. In germline, CDR1 is LGHDT, CDR2 YNNKEL (reference sequence). J was trimmed by 6 bases and V by 1 base; bases with no gene match: 8. The CDR3 length is 18 residues. The CDR3 region has the DNA TGTGCCAGCAGCCAAGTCCCGGGACTAGCGGGAGTTGGCAATGAGCAGTTCTTC. Translated: CASSQVPGLAGVGNEQFF.

V and J are TRBV10-3 and TRBJ1-1; 9 bases align to TRBD1. V was pared by 0 bases and J by 4 bases, with 6 bases of the junction left unmatched. Looked up from germline, CDR1 is ENHRY and CDR2 is SYGVKD. CDR3 length: 16 amino acids. The CDR3 DNA sequence: TGTGCCATCAGTGAGTCGAACAGGGGGCTGGGCACTGAAGCTTTCTTT. Protein: CAISESNRGLGTEAFF.

The V call is TRBV7-2, the J call TRBJ1-5; 7 positions match TRBD1. The CDR3 covers 15 residues. Germline V gene lookup returns CDR1 SGHTA and CDR2 FQGNSA. With 5 bases clipped from V and 1 base from J, the junction kept 5 bases outside the gene matches. The CDR3, as DNA: TGTGCCAGCAGCCCAGTGACAGGGAGCAATCAGCCCCAGCATTTT. Translation gives CASSPVTGSNQPQHF.